The 3 T cell receptor beta chains listed next were all sequenced from one sample in a study of blood T cell repertoires in COVID-19. The repertoire was sequenced with immunoSEQ multiplex PCR; TCRdb's copy has only in-frame clones and lacks some. The profile covers around 250,000 clones, with around 84% appearing a single time and less than 20% taken by the ten largest. Sequences were obtained from PBMCs or T cells enriched from blood (not recorded which). Every receptor here comes from a man between 18 and 35 years old who had recovered from COVID-19.

The V call is TRBV5-1, the J call TRBJ2-1, with 9 bases lining up with TRBD2. The CDR3 sequence is 16 residues long. The germline V gene encodes CDR1 SGHRS and CDR2 YFSETQ. V lost 0 bases, J lost 2 bases, and 3 bases stayed unmatched. CDR3 DNA sequence: TGCGCCAGCAGCTTGGGGCTAGCGGGAACCTACAATGAGCAGTTCTTC. It yields the protein CASSLGLAGTYNEQFF.

V usage is TRBV13 and J usage is TRBJ2-3, with a possible D match to TRBD1 (5 bases). The germline V gene has CDR1 PRHDT and CDR2 FYEKMQ (reference sequence). The CDR3 covers 14 residues. Between the trimmed V and J ends, which lost 1 base and 6 bases, there was a span of 11 bases. Here the CDR3 DNA reads TGTGCCAGCAGCTTAGTACCGAAGGGGGATACGCAGTATTTT. Amino acids: CASSLVPKGDTQYF.

This chain joins TRBV6-5 and TRBJ2-7; 9 positions match TRBD1. There are 14 residues in the CDR3. The germline V gene encodes CDR1 MNHEY and CDR2 SVGAGI. Trimming took 7 bases from V and 3 from J; bases not matched to a gene: 7. The CDR3, as DNA: TGTGCCAGCACCCGGACAGGGGCAGACTACGAGCAGTACTTC. It encodes CASTRTGADYEQYF.